The 5 T cell receptor beta chains below all came from one sample that was sequenced in a study of beta chain features in type 1 diabetes. Expressed TCRB transcripts were sequenced because the isolated RNA had all been reverse transcribed beforehand. Only in-frame clones appear in the TCRdb table, and some are missing; sequencing was by immunoSEQ multiplex PCR. Among about 150,000 clones listed, 7% to 10% were seen once. Sequencing was carried out using central memory CD4+ T cells from blood. These receptors were obtained from a woman between 18 and 29 years old in good health.

V is TRBV7-9 and J is TRBJ1-2; 8 nucleotides match TRBD1. Germline V gives CDR1 SEHNR, CDR2 FQNEAQ (reference sequence). V lost 4 bases, J lost 5 bases, and 6 bases stayed unmatched. The CDR3 is made up of 14 amino acids. The CDR3 region has the DNA TGTGCCAGCAGCTATGGACAGGGCGGATATGGCTACACCTTC. It is translated as CASSYGQGGYGYTF.

This clone was found a few times. The chain combines TRBV2 with TRBJ1-5; D unclear. Deletions cut 2 bases from V and 0 bases from J, with 8 bases between. CDR3 length: 15 residues. The V gene's germline CDR1 is SNHLY and CDR2 FYNNEI. The CDR3, as DNA: TGTGCCAGCAGTGAACTCCGCAGTAGCAATCAGCCCCAGCATTTT. Its protein is CASSELRSSNQPQHF.

The rearrangement uses TRBV5-1 and TRBJ2-3; 7 bases are shared with TRBD2. Germline V gives CDR1 SGHRS, CDR2 YFSETQ. V lost 4 bases to trimming and J lost 5 bases; unmatched junction nucleotides: 7. This CDR3 comprises 14 residues. CDR3 nucleotide sequence: TGCGCCAGCAGCAGCGGGATACGTCAAGATACGCAGTATTTT. This encodes CASSSGIRQDTQYF.

This clone was seen a few times. The V call is TRBV2, the J call TRBJ2-1; 9 bases are a match to TRBD2. The V gene's germline CDR1 is SNHLY and CDR2 FYNNEI. This CDR3 has 13 amino acids. Germline trimming cut 8 bases from V and 7 bases from J; bases unmatched to any gene: 6. CDR3: CASRDSGSNEQFF. CDR3 bases: TGTGCCAGCCGGGATAGCGGGAGTAATGAGCAGTTCTTC.

This chain joins TRBV28 and TRBJ2-2; D is undetermined. V was cut by 5 bases and J by 5 bases, with 6 bases left in between. Germline CDR1 is MDHEN and CDR2 is SYDVKM. The CDR3 sequence is 12 residues long. CDR3 coding DNA: TGTGCCAGCAGTCTTTCGACCGGGGAGCTGTTTTTT. As protein: CASSLSTGELFF.